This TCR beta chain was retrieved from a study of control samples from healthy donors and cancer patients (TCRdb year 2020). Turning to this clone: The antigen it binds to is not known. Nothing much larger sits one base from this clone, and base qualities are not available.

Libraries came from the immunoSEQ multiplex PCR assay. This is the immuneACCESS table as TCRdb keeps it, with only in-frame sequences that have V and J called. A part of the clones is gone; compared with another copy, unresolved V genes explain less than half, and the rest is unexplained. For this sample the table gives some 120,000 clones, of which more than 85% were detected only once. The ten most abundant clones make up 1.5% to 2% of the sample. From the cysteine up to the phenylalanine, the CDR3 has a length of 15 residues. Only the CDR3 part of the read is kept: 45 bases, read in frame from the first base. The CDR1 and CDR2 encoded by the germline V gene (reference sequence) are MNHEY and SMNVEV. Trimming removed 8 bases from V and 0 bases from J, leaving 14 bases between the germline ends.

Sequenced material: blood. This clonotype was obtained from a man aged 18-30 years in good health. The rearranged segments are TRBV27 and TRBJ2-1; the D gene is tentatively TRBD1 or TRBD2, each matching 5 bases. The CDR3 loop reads CASQLRDLSYNEQFF. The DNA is TGTGCCAGCCAGCTTCGGGACCTCTCCTACAATGAGCAGTTCTTC.